Listed below are T cell receptor beta chains from one sample, sequenced in a study of blood T cell repertoires in COVID-19. The assay was immunoSEQ multiplex PCR, and TCRdb's table has in-frame clones only and misses some. Here the sample spans around 380,000 clones, more than 75% being singletons. Sequenced material: PBMCs or T cells enriched from blood (not recorded which). These receptors were collected from a man aged 30-40 years who had recovered from COVID-19. Both conserved end residues are part of each CDR3. D genes are given only for firm matches. Not every row has a clone size; where given, it reads once, few, many or a size class.

NA	TRBV5-6	once	TRBJ2-7	TGTGCCAGCATACGACGGGGATCCTACGAGCAGTACTTC	CASIRRGSYEQYF
TRBD2	TRBV11-3	NA	TRBJ2-5	TGTGCCAGCAGCCGGCGGGGGGCGGCGGCGACCCAGTACTTC	CASSRRGAAATQYF
NA	TRBV2	NA	TRBJ1-2	TGTGCCAGCAAAAGAACGTCACGGGGCTACACCTTC	CASKRTSRGYTF
NA	TRBV19	NA	TRBJ1-1	TGTGCCAGTAGTATCTCCGAGGGCACTGAAGCTTTCTTT	CASSISEGTEAFF
NA	TRBV28	NA	TRBJ1-3	TGTGCCAGCAGTTTGTCGGGGGGCGCTAGGGACACCATATATTTT	CASSLSGGARDTIYF
TRBD1	TRBV29-1	NA	TRBJ1-2	TGCAGCGTTGGTGGGACAGGGGTTGGCTACACCTTC	CSVGGTGVGYTF
TRBD1	TRBV2	NA	TRBJ1-3	TGTGCCAGCAGACTAGGGACAGCAATATATTTT	CASRLGTAIYF
NA	TRBV7-9	NA	TRBJ1-2	TGTGCCAGCAGCTTATCGGGTGATGGCTACACCTTC	CASSLSGDGYTF
NA	TRBV2	NA	TRBJ1-3	TGTGCCAGCAGTGATAACCCCGGGGGAAACACCATATATTTT	CASSDNPGGNTIYF
TRBD1	TRBV18	NA	TRBJ2-6	TGTGCCAGCTCACCCCCGACAGGGTCATACTCTGGGGCCAACGTCCTGACTTTC	CASSPPTGSYSGANVLTF
NA	TRBV9	NA	TRBJ1-2	TGTGCCAGCACCCCAGCGGGGGGGAACTATGGCTACACCTTC	CASTPAGGNYGYTF
NA	TRBV19	NA	TRBJ1-4	TGTGCCAGTAGTACGGGGGGGCTGGTTGGAAAACTGTTTTTT	CASSTGGLVGKLFF
TRBD1	TRBV27	NA	TRBJ2-1	TGTGCCAGCCGAAACGACAGGGGGATTATGCCGATAAAGAATGAGCAGTTCTTC	CASRNDRGIMPIKNEQFF
NA	TRBV3-1/TRBV3-2	NA	TRBJ1-2	TGTGCCAGCAGCTTTCCTTCTAGGCGGGGGGATGGCTACACCTTC	CASSFPSRRGDGYTF
NA	TRBV6-2/TRBV6-3	few	TRBJ2-7	TGTGCCAGCAGTCGCCCGCGGGGTGAGCAGTACTTC	CASSRPRGEQYF
NA	TRBV3-1/TRBV3-2	once	TRBJ1-1	TGTGCCAGCAGCCAAGATCCAGGGGTATTAACTGAAGCTTTCTTT	CASSQDPGVLTEAFF
NA	TRBV19	few	TRBJ1-5	TGTGCCAGTAGTTACACCAACAATCAGCCCCAGCATTTT	CASSYTNNQPQHF
NA	TRBV29-1	once	TRBJ2-1	TGCAGCGTTGCGGGGTTAGAGTACAATGAGCAGTTCTTC	CSVAGLEYNEQFF
TRBD1	TRBV5-4	NA	TRBJ1-4	TGTGCCAGCAGCTTGGTGGCAGGGGGCACTAATGAAAAACTGTTTTTT	CASSLVAGGTNEKLFF
TRBD1	TRBV4-1	NA	TRBJ2-5	TGCGCCAGCGGCACCGGACAGGGGGGAGGAGAGACCCAGTACTTC	CASGTGQGGGETQYF
TRBD2	TRBV9	NA	TRBJ2-3	TGTGCCAGCAGCGCAATAGCGGGGGCTAGCACAGATACGCAGTATTTT	CASSAIAGASTDTQYF
TRBD1	TRBV6-5	NA	TRBJ1-4	TGTGCCAGCAGTTACTCTTTCTTGCAGGGGGATGAAAAACTGTTTTTT	CASSYSFLQGDEKLFF
NA	TRBV25-1	NA	TRBJ1-2	TGTGTCAGCAGTGAATTAGGGGATGGCTACACCTTC	CVSSELGDGYTF
TRBD2	TRBV9	NA	TRBJ2-3	TGTGCCAGCAGTTTTATCGGGGGGGTTAGCACAGATACGCAGTATTTT	CASSFIGGVSTDTQYF
NA	TRBV6-4	once	TRBJ2-1	TGTGCCAGCAGTGACTCGGTCCTAGAAGATTACAATGAGCAGTTCTTC	CASSDSVLEDYNEQFF
TRBD1	TRBV3-1/TRBV3-2	NA	TRBJ1-1	TGTGCCAGCAGCCTTGCGACAGGGGAAGCTTTCTTT	CASSLATGEAFF